The subject of this entry is one TCR beta chain. Authors' methods: Reference gene primer amplification gave nucleated cell count estimates. The repertoire was sequenced with immunoSEQ multiplex PCR; TCRdb's copy has only in-frame clones and lacks some. The D gene and trimming were derived from the DNA, and the V and J assignments and clone size from that table. This sample has about 88,000 clones, with more than 85% found just once. This record belongs to a study of blood T cell repertoires in COVID-19. Study in general: COVID-19 samples collected from the United States, Italy and Spain covered acute and convalescent phases.

Germline CDR1 is LNHDA and CDR2 is SQIVND (reference sequence). There are 17 residues in the CDR3. Trimming cost V 6 bases and J 3 bases, with 21 bases left between them. Material for sequencing was peripheral blood. This sequence was found in a man aged 55 to 69 with acute or convalescent COVID-19. The gene calls are TRBV19 and TRBJ1-5; a possible D gene is TRBD1 (5 bases). As DNA, the CDR3 is TGTGCCAGTAGGGGATCCGTCCTTTGGGGGGACAATCAGCCCCAGCATTTT. As protein: CASRGSVLWGDNQPQHF.